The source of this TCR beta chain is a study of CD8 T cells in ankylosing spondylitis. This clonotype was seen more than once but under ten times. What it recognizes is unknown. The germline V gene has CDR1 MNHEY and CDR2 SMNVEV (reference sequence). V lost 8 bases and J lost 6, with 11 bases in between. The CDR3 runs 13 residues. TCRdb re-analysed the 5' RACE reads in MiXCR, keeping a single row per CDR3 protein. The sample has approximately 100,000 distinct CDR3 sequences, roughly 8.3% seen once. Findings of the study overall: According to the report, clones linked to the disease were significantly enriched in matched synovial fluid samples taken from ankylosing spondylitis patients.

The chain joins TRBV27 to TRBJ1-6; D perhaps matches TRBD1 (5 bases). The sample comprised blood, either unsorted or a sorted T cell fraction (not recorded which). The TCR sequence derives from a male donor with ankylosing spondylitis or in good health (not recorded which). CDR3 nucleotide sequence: TGTGCCAGCGGGGACGGACTTAATTCACCCCTCCACTTT. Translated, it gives CASGDGLNSPLHF.